A single sample gave rise to the 7 T cell receptor beta chains below, sequenced in a study of regulatory and conventional T cells in RAG deficiency. TCRdb's copy holds only in-frame clones and misses some; the assay was immunoSEQ multiplex PCR. The sample shows 13,000 or so clones, about 92% of them seen only once. The sorted conventional CD4+ T cells were CD25-low and CD127-high, with genomic DNA sequenced. The same sample was also studied in work on regulatory T cells. From that report: The primer mix had 52 TRBV and 13 TRBJ primers.

The sequencing sample was made of CD4+ effector T cells sorted from blood. The receptors stem from a human donor in good health.

V is TRBV6-5 and J is TRBJ1-2, with 11 nucleotides matching TRBD1. The ends lost 2 bases at V and 8 bases at J; junction bases unmatched: 7. Germline V gives CDR1 MNHEY, CDR2 SVGAGI. CDR3 length: 15 amino acids. CDR3 in amino acids: CASSYRTGGQGGYTF. Here the CDR3 DNA reads TGTGCCAGCAGTTACCGGACAGGGGGCCAGGGCGGCTACACCTTC.

V gene TRBV6-1 combines with J gene TRBJ1-5; 12 nucleotides match TRBD1. In germline, CDR1 is MNHNS, CDR2 SASEGT. The CDR3 extends over 14 amino acids. Trimming took 4 bases from V and 7 from J; bases not matched to a gene: 2. DNA of the CDR3: TGTGCCAGCAGTGGGGACAGGGGGCGGCAGCCCCAGCATTTT. This gives the protein CASSGDRGRQPQHF.

The rearrangement links TRBV30 to TRBJ2-6; a weak D match, TRBD1 (6 bases). The CDR3 has 17 residues. V was cut by 5 bases and J by 0 bases, with 17 bases left in between. Germline CDR1 reads GTSNPN; CDR2 reads SVGIG (reference sequence). The CDR3 loop is CAWGFKGTPSGANVLTF. The CDR3 DNA is TGTGCCTGGGGGTTTAAAGGGACACCCTCTGGGGCCAACGTCCTGACTTTC.

Of note for this clone: This same CDR3 is encoded by further DNA sequences in the sample. The chain is built from TRBV30 and TRBJ1-3; tentatively, D is TRBD1 (6 bases). The germline gives CDR1 GTSNPN, CDR2 SVGIG (reference sequence). Trimming removed 6 bases from V and 2 bases from J, with 14 bases in between. The CDR3 totals 14 residues. The CDR3 DNA sequence: TGTGCCTGTCCATCCGGACAGACTGGAAACACCATATATTTT. Translating gives CACPSGQTGNTIYF.

V gene TRBV5-8 combines with J gene TRBJ1-4; 7 bases align to TRBD1. CDR1 and CDR2 from the germline V gene are SGHTS and YDEGEE. The V and J ends lost 0 bases and 3 bases, in that order; junction bases with no gene match: 2. There are 15 residues in the CDR3. CDR3 residues: CASSLVTGANEKLFF. The CDR3 DNA follows: TGTGCCAGCAGCTTGGTTACAGGGGCTAATGAAAAACTGTTTTTT.

For the CDR3, the DNA is TGTGCCACCAGCATCAGCGGGGGGGTTCGGGAGCTGTTTTTT. This codes for CATSISGGVRELFF. V usage is TRBV15 and J usage is TRBJ2-2; 10 bases match TRBD2. CDR1 is LNHNV and CDR2 is YYDKDF in the germline V gene (reference sequence). CDR3 length equals 14 residues. J gave up 9 bases and V 4 bases, and 5 bases lay outside the gene matches.

CDR3 residues: CAISEPDRGGNQPQHF. In DNA, the CDR3 is TGTGCCATCAGTGAACCGGACAGGGGAGGCAATCAGCCCCAGCATTTT. V usage is TRBV10-3 and J usage is TRBJ1-5, with TRBD1 matching over 9 bases. V was pared by 3 bases and J by 2 bases, with 5 bases of the junction left unmatched. Germline V CDR1 and CDR2: ENHRY, SYGVKD. The length of the CDR3 is 16 residues.